These 25 T cell receptor beta chains came from one sample sequenced in a study of glioma-infiltrating T cells after dendritic cell vaccination. Data came from immunoSEQ multiplex PCR; TCRdb stores just in-frame clones and leaves some out. This table has over 75,000 clones, approximately 80% appearing once. Time point in this sample: after dendritic cell vaccination, including at tumor progression/relapse. Sequencing used blood, obtained after dendritic cell vaccination. These TCRs come from a human donor with glioblastoma.

The chain has TRBV21-1 and TRBJ2-1; no DNA check was done on the table's D call, TRBD1. TRBV21-1 is classified as a pseudogene. CDR3 length: 17 residues. Here the CDR3 reads CASSEPQGPHSYNEQFF. The CDR3 nucleotides read TGTGCCAGCAGCGAACCCCAGGGGCCGCACTCTTACAATGAGCAGTTCTTC.

The chain carries TRBV6-5 and TRBJ1-6; maybe TRBD1 (5 bases). This CDR3 has 13 amino acids. Deletions cut 6 bases from V and 8 bases from J, with 11 bases between. From germline, CDR1 is MNHEY and CDR2 SVGAGI. The DNA of the CDR3 is TGTGCCAGCAGACGCTTAGGGGATTCACCCCTCCACTTT. Translation gives CASRRLGDSPLHF.

Here the CDR3 reads CASSLVQASSGNTIYF. The CDR3 DNA reads as TGTGCCAGCAGCTTAGTACAGGCCTCCTCTGGAAACACCATATATTTT. V is TRBV7-2 and J is TRBJ1-3; D may be TRBD1 (5 bases). The CDR3 covers 16 residues. Trimming pared 1 base from V and 0 bases from J, leaving 10 bases between. Germline-derived CDR1 and CDR2 are SGHTA and FQGNSA.

This CDR3 reads CASSPGSGAKGNTIYF. In nucleotides, the CDR3 is TGTGCCAGCTCACCGGGATCGGGAGCAAAAGGAAACACCATATATTTT. V gene TRBV18 combines with J gene TRBJ1-3, with D hard to call. This CDR3 has 16 residues. Germline assignment: CDR1 KGHSH and CDR2 LQKENI. V was pared by 3 bases and J by 4 bases, with 16 bases between.

J is TRBJ2-5 and V is TRBV19, with 7 bases identical to TRBD1. This CDR3 region has 15 residues. CDR1 is LNHDA and CDR2 is SQIVND in the germline V gene (reference sequence). Trimming removed 5 bases from V and 6 bases from J; junction bases left unmatched: 12. In DNA, the CDR3 is TGTGCCAGTAGTCCTTCATTGACAGGGCCGAAGACCCAGTACTTC. It is translated as CASSPSLTGPKTQYF.

The rearrangement uses TRBV10-3 and TRBJ1-4; tentative D call: TRBD1 (5 bases). V lost 0 bases and J 4 bases, leaving 9 bases between the germline ends. This CDR3 comprises 15 residues. Germline V gene sequence: CDR1 ENHRY, CDR2 SYGVKD. In nucleotides, the CDR3 is TGTGCCATCAGTGAGTCGGGCGACAGTAATGAAAAACTGTTTTTT. Its protein is CAISESGDSNEKLFF.

This chain joins TRBV6-5 and TRBJ2-5; 7 nucleotides line up with TRBD1. Germline V gives CDR1 MNHEY, CDR2 SVGAGI. The CDR3 consists of 16 residues. Trimming at V came to 3 bases and at J to 5 bases, leaving 12 bases not matched to a gene. The CDR3 nucleotides read TGTGCCAGCAGTTATTCCTTGAGGCAGGGGGTTGAGACCCAGTACTTC. Its protein is CASSYSLRQGVETQYF.

The chain employs TRBV5-4 and TRBJ1-1, with 9 bases that match TRBD1. This CDR3 region has 15 residues. V trimming: 5 bases; J trimming: 2 bases; junction bases outside the gene matches: 7. The germline V gene has CDR1 SGHNT and CDR2 YYREEE (reference sequence). The CDR3 loop is CASRSGTGRNTEAFF. DNA for the CDR3: TGTGCCAGCAGATCCGGGACAGGGCGCAACACTGAAGCTTTCTTT.

V is TRBV27 and J is TRBJ1-2, with unresolved D. Trimming left V 3 bases short and J 4 bases short, with 18 bases between. The CDR3 runs to 16 residues. CDR1 is MNHEY and CDR2 is SMNVEV in the germline V gene (reference sequence). The CDR3 protein is CASSFVSGRKIYGYTF. CDR3 in DNA: TGTGCCAGCAGTTTTGTAAGCGGGCGGAAGATCTATGGCTACACCTTC.

The chain recombines TRBV19 with TRBJ2-7, with D possibly TRBD2 on 6 matching bases. The V gene's germline CDR1 is LNHDA and CDR2 SQIVND (reference sequence). CDR3 length equals 15 residues. V was trimmed by 7 bases and J by 1 base, leaving 17 bases between them. The CDR3 sequence: CASTDGGTSSYEQYF. DNA of the CDR3: TGTGCCAGTACCGATGGGGGGACCTCATCCTACGAGCAGTACTTC.

The sample holds a few counts of this clone. The rearrangement uses TRBV19 and TRBJ1-6; TRBD1 aligns across 9 bases. The CDR3 has 14 amino acids. The germline V gene has CDR1 LNHDA and CDR2 SQIVND (reference sequence). The V and J ends lost 11 bases and 5 bases, in that order; junction bases with no gene match: 7. The CDR3: CAGGTGGNNSPLHF. CDR3 in DNA: TGTGCCGGGGGTACAGGGGGCAATAATTCACCCCTCCACTTT.

This clone was seen a few times. The rearrangement joins TRBV5-4 to TRBJ2-2; 7 bases are a match to TRBD1. The V segment lost 4 bases and the J segment 3 bases; nucleotides outside the gene matches: 9. Germline lookup yields CDR1 SGHNT and CDR2 YYREEE (reference sequence). The CDR3 is made up of 16 amino acids. CDR3 amino acids: CASSDRDIIDTGELFF. CDR3 bases: TGTGCCAGCAGCGACAGGGATATAATCGACACCGGGGAGCTGTTTTTT. Together with reference TRBV5-4 and TRBJ2-2, the CDR3 gives the full variable domain: ETGVTQSPTHLIKTRGQQVTLRCSSQSGHNTVSWYQQALGQGPQFIFQYYREEENGRGNFPPRFSGLQFPNYSSELNVNALELDDSALYLCASSDRDIIDTGELFFGEGSRLTVL.

This rearrangement joins TRBV6-5 to TRBJ2-7, with 7 bases that match TRBD1. V lost 6 bases, J lost 2 bases, and 7 bases stayed unmatched. The CDR3 length is 14 residues. Looked up from germline, CDR1 is MNHEY and CDR2 is SVGAGI. CDR3 DNA sequence: TGTGCCAGCAGCAACAACAGGGGAACCTACGAGCAGTACTTC. Amino acids: CASSNNRGTYEQYF.

V usage is TRBV11-3 and J usage is TRBJ2-7; 12 positions match TRBD2. V was clipped by 5 bases and J by 6 bases; unmatched bases: 11. CDR1 and CDR2 from the germline V gene are SGHNT and YENEEA. This CDR3 region has 16 residues. CDR3: CASSPRLAGVEGEQYV. The CDR3 coding sequence is TGTGCCAGCAGCCCCCGACTAGCGGGAGTAGAAGGCGAGCAGTACGTC.

This chain links TRBV9 with TRBJ1-3; D call uncertain. The CDR3 sequence is 15 residues long. With 3 bases removed from V and 1 base from J, the gap between germline ends came to 11 bases. Looked up from germline, CDR1 is SGDLS and CDR2 is YYNGEE. CDR3 sequence: CASSGFSSSGNTIYF. Here the CDR3 DNA reads TGTGCCAGCAGCGGGTTCAGTTCTTCTGGAAACACCATATATTTT.

The CDR3 spells CASRTALGPLYYGYTF. CDR3 DNA: TGTGCCAGCAGAACCGCCCTGGGGCCACTGTACTATGGCTACACCTTC. This chain joins TRBV27 and TRBJ1-2, with D possibly matching TRBD1 (5 bases). CDR3 length: 16 residues. In germline, CDR1 is MNHEY, CDR2 SMNVEV (reference sequence). Trimming cost V 6 bases and J 3 bases, with 20 bases left between them.

The rearrangement links TRBV5-6 to TRBJ2-7; 10 nucleotides agree with TRBD2. Germline V gene data show CDR1 as SGHDT and CDR2 as YYEEEE. Trimming at V came to 5 bases and at J to 6 bases, leaving 11 bases not matched to a gene. The CDR3 spans 15 residues. CDR3 nucleotides: TGTGCCAGCAGATCCCTAGCGGGAGAAGCCTGCGAGCAGTACGTC. The encoded protein is CASRSLAGEACEQYV.

V gene TRBV6-4 combines with J gene TRBJ1-5, with 9 bases that match TRBD1. Unmatched junction bases numbered 19, after V lost 2 bases and J lost 2 bases. Germline CDR1 and CDR2: MRHNA and SNTAGT. The CDR3 runs to 21 residues. The DNA of the CDR3 is TGTGCCAGCAGTGACCCTACCGGGACAGGGCGTCTGGCATATGGCAATCAGCCCCAGCATTTT. Its protein product is CASSDPTGTGRLAYGNQPQHF.

The rearrangement uses TRBV10-3 and TRBJ2-1; the match to TRBD1 covers 9 bases. The CDR3 covers 13 residues. The V and J ends lost 6 bases and 8 bases, in that order; junction bases with no gene match: 5. Germline CDR1 is ENHRY and CDR2 is SYGVKD. Here the CDR3 DNA reads TGTGCCATCAGGGGGACAGGGAGGGATGAGCAGTTCTTC. Encoded protein: CAIRGTGRDEQFF.

This clone was seen more than once but under ten times. The chain recombines TRBV6-6 with TRBJ2-7; 8 nucleotides match TRBD1. The V gene's germline CDR1 is MNHNY and CDR2 SVGAGI (reference sequence). The CDR3 spans 14 residues. The junction had 7 bases not matched to a gene; V was cut back by 5 bases and J by 4 bases. CDR3 region: CASSETGAQYEQYV. The CDR3 bases are TGTGCCAGCAGTGAGACAGGGGCTCAGTACGAGCAGTACGTC.

The genes are TRBV19 and TRBJ2-5; TRBD1 agrees at 9 bases. The germline CDR1 and CDR2 sequences are LNHDA and SQIVND (reference sequence). The length of the CDR3 is 14 residues. V was clipped by 6 bases and J by 5 bases; unmatched bases: 7. The CDR3 DNA is TGTGCCAGTAGCTGGACAGGGGCGGTGGAGACCCAGTACTTC. Residues: CASSWTGAVETQYF.

The chain uses TRBV6-5 and TRBJ1-5, with a tentative D call TRBD1 (5 bases). Germline V CDR1 and CDR2: MNHEY, SVGAGI. The CDR3 is 16 residues long. The germline V and J ends were trimmed by 0 bases and 3 bases, with 12 bases remaining between them. The CDR3 nucleotides are TGTGCCAGCAGTTACTCCTACGGGACTCCCAATCAGCCCCAGCATTTT. Its protein is CASSYSYGTPNQPQHF.

V usage is TRBV7-9 and J usage is TRBJ2-3, with D possibly being TRBD2 (6 bases). The CDR3 length is 16 residues. The V end lost 4 bases, the J end lost 3 bases, and 17 bases lay between the germline ends. Germline V gene sequence: CDR1 SEHNR, CDR2 FQNEAQ (reference sequence). The CDR3 bases are TGTGCCAGCAGCTGGAGGGGAAGCTTATCGACAGATACGCAGTATTTT. Protein: CASSWRGSLSTDTQYF. Drawing the rest from reference TRBV7-9 and TRBJ2-3, the complete variable domain is DTGVSQNPRHKITKRGQNVTFRCDPISEHNRLYWYRQTLGQGPEFLTYFQNEAQLEKSRLLSDRFSAERPKGSFSTLEIQRTEQGDSAMYLCASSWRGSLSTDTQYFGPGTRLTVL.

DNA of the CDR3: TGTGCAGGCAAGGGGGACACCTTAGAAAAACTGTTTTTT. Translated, it gives CAGKGDTLEKLFF. This chain joins TRBV6-1 and TRBJ1-4, with D maybe TRBD1 (6 bases). The CDR3 has 13 residues. Germline CDR1 is MNHNS and CDR2 is SASEGT.

The genes are TRBV6-5 and TRBJ2-1, with D perhaps TRBD2 (6 bases). CDR1 and CDR2 from the germline V gene are MNHEY and SVGAGI. The CDR3 loop spans 14 amino acids. V lost 1 base to trimming and J lost 9 bases, with 13 bases between them. The CDR3 sequence is CASSYWRNGGEQFF. CDR3 coding DNA: TGTGCCAGCAGTTACTGGCGGAACGGGGGTGAGCAGTTCTTC.